These 11 T cell receptor beta chains originate from one sample sequenced in a study of blood T cells in healthy people across ages. A J-beta primer mix and a sample-barcoded 5' primer were used in a second PCR of roughly 6 to 12 cycles. TCRdb reprocessed the 5' RACE reads via MiXCR and lists one record per CDR3 protein. Of some 1.7 million distinct CDR3 sequences in the sample, approximately 28% were seen once. Sequencing input: blood. Every receptor here comes from a woman in her thirties in good health.

The chain links TRBV29-1 to TRBJ2-1, with no clear D. There are 13 residues in the CDR3. Germline V gene lookup returns CDR1 SQVTM and CDR2 ANQGSEA. The V gene lost 5 bases and the J gene lost 7 bases, with 15 bases spanning the gap. CDR3 residues: CSVTSPRANEQFF. DNA of the CDR3: TGCAGCGTTACCTCCCCTCGGGCGAATGAGCAGTTCTTC.

The chain is built from TRBV6-5 and TRBJ2-3; 7 positions agree with TRBD2. This CDR3 has 15 residues. Germline CDR1 reads MNHEY; CDR2 reads SVGAGI. Trimming removed 2 bases from V and 2 bases from J; junction bases left unmatched: 4. Here the CDR3 reads CASSYRGGDTDTQYF. The CDR3 DNA reads TGTGCCAGCAGTTACAGGGGAGGGGACACAGATACGCAGTATTTT.

This chain links TRBV5-1 with TRBJ2-1; 8 bases fit TRBD1. J lost 8 bases, V lost 3 bases, and 10 bases had no gene match. The CDR3 covers 15 residues. Germline CDR1 is SGHRS and CDR2 is YFSETQ. CDR3 residues: CASSSSTGAWDEQFF. The DNA of the CDR3 is TGCGCCAGCAGCTCCTCGACAGGGGCCTGGGATGAGCAGTTCTTC.

This chain links TRBV5-1 with TRBJ1-1; D not certain. The CDR3 is made up of 12 amino acids. Germline V gene data show CDR1 as SGHRS and CDR2 as YFSETQ. Trimming cost V 2 bases and J 4 bases, with 6 bases left between them. This chain's CDR3 is CASSFTGTEAFF. The CDR3 DNA reads TGCGCCAGCAGCTTCACGGGCACTGAAGCTTTCTTT.

The chain recombines TRBV20-1 with TRBJ2-5; the D gene is possibly TRBD2 (6 bases). This CDR3 has 16 amino acids. Trimming took off 0 bases at V and 1 base at J, with 15 bases between the two ends. Germline V gene lookup returns CDR1 DFQATT and CDR2 SNEGSKA (reference sequence). In DNA form, the CDR3 reads TGCAGTGCTAGAGATTATGGTAGCGGAGCCCAAGAGACCCAGTACTTC. As protein: CSARDYGSGAQETQYF.

CDR3 residues: CSARGPTVLRTEAFF. CDR3 nucleotide sequence: TGCAGTGCTAGAGGACCAACGGTTCTTAGGACTGAAGCTTTCTTT. This chain links TRBV20-1 with TRBJ1-1; D is uncertain. This CDR3 is built from 15 residues. Trimming pared 1 base from V and 5 bases from J, leaving 17 bases between. From germline, CDR1 is DFQATT and CDR2 SNEGSKA (reference sequence).

This rearrangement joins TRBV10-1 to TRBJ2-3; D perhaps matches TRBD1 (5 bases). This CDR3 is built from 12 residues. Per the germline V gene, CDR1 is WNHNN and CDR2 is SYGVQD (reference sequence). Deletions cut 8 bases from V and 8 bases from J, with 14 bases between. CDR3 coding DNA: TGCGCCAGCGGGGCAGGGAAGGGTACGCAGTATTTT. Translation gives CASGAGKGTQYF.

V gene TRBV29-1 combines with J gene TRBJ2-7; 8 nucleotides match TRBD2. CDR3 length equals 14 residues. Germline trimming cut 6 bases from V and 7 bases from J; bases unmatched to any gene: 14. Germline loops: CDR1 SQVTM, CDR2 ANQGSEA. The CDR3 spells CSVGLLAGTKEQYF. In DNA form, the CDR3 reads TGCAGCGTCGGACTGCTAGCGGGTACGAAGGAGCAGTACTTC.

This clonotype has only a few counts. The chain has TRBV11-2 and TRBJ1-4, with D unclear. Trimming shortened V by 0 bases and J by 7 bases, and 9 bases separated the two germline ends. CDR3 size: 14 residues. From germline, CDR1 is SGHAT and CDR2 FQNNGV. This CDR3 reads CASSLDGVGEKLFF. The CDR3 nucleotides are TGTGCCAGCAGCTTAGATGGGGTCGGTGAAAAACTGTTTTTT.

The gene calls are TRBV3-1 and TRBJ1-6; D possibly corresponds to TRBD1 (5 bases). Germline assignment: CDR1 LGHDT and CDR2 YNNKEL (reference sequence). There are 18 residues in the CDR3. Trimming took 1 base from V and 2 from J, leaving 15 bases between them. The CDR3 region has the DNA TGTGCCAGCAGCCAAGCACCTGGGGGGTTCGCCTATAATTCACCCCTCCACTTT. The encoded protein is CASSQAPGGFAYNSPLHF.

The sample holds a few counts of this clonotype. This chain uses TRBV6-6 with TRBJ2-1; D may be TRBD1 (6 bases). The CDR3 extends over 13 amino acids. Trimming stripped 5 bases from V and 9 bases from J, with 14 bases between. Germline V lookup: CDR1 MNHNY, CDR2 SVGAGI (reference sequence). CDR3 bases: TGTGCCAGCAGTCTTGACCCCAGGGGTGAGCAGTTCTTC. This encodes CASSLDPRGEQFF.